What follows are 28 T cell receptor beta chains derived from one specimen sequenced in a study of control samples from healthy donors and cancer patients (TCRdb year 2020). Library preparation used the immunoSEQ multiplex PCR assay. TCRdb limited this immuneACCESS table to in-frame rearrangements with V and J called. A share of clones is missing; checked studies link under half to unresolved V genes, and the rest is unexplained. This sample gives some 120,000 clones in total; roughly 90% of them show up just once. The ten largest clonotypes hold almost 2.5% of the sample. The specimen was blood. These receptors originate from a man between 18 and 35 years old in good health.

This clone was observed a single time. J is TRBJ1-5 and V is TRBV30; D is ambiguous. V dropped 3 bases and J dropped 1 base, with 13 bases sitting between them. This CDR3 region has 15 residues. The germline V gene encodes CDR1 GTSNPN and CDR2 SVGIG (reference sequence). CDR3 coding DNA: TGTGCCTGGAGCTTAAGCTTGGGGAGCAATCAGCCCCAGCATTTT. It specifies CAWSLSLGSNQPQHF.

This chain joins TRBV9 and TRBJ1-2; tentatively, D is TRBD1 (6 bases). The germline CDR1 and CDR2 sequences are SGDLS and YYNGEE. V was shortened by 2 bases and J by 3 bases, with 11 bases between the two germline ends. The CDR3 spans 14 residues. The CDR3 reads CASSVARGDYGYTF. The CDR3, as DNA: TGTGCCAGCAGCGTGGCTAGGGGGGACTATGGCTACACCTTC.

The V gene is TRBV5-1, the J gene TRBJ2-3, with 8 positions matching TRBD2. The CDR3 length is 14 residues. Unmatched junction bases numbered 9, after V lost 7 bases and J lost 5 bases. Germline CDR1 is SGHRS and CDR2 is YFSETQ. CDR3 amino acids: CASGLRGDGDTQYF. The CDR3 nucleotides read TGCGCCAGCGGCCTGCGGGGGGATGGAGATACGCAGTATTTT. Filled out from reference TRBV5-1 and TRBJ2-3, the complete variable domain reads KAGVTQTPRYLIKTRGQQVTLSCSPISGHRSVSWYQQTPGQGLQFLFEYFSETQRNKGNFPGRFSGRQFSNSRSEMNVSTLELGDSALYLCASGLRGDGDTQYFGPGTRLTVL.

This sequence joins TRBV28 and TRBJ1-1; D is ambiguous. Germline V gene lookup returns CDR1 MDHEN and CDR2 SYDVKM. CDR3 length equals 11 residues. Trimming shortened V by 3 bases and J by 4 bases, and 3 bases separated the two germline ends. Here the CDR3 DNA reads TGTGCCAGCAGTTTTGCCACTGAAGCTTTCTTT. It specifies CASSFATEAFF.

This chain joins TRBV10-3 and TRBJ1-1; D perhaps matches TRBD1 (6 bases). Germline CDR1 reads ENHRY; CDR2 reads SYGVKD. The CDR3 covers 16 residues. Trimming pared 2 bases from V and 0 bases from J, leaving 13 bases between. CDR3 DNA sequence: TGTGCCATCAGTGAGGCTCGGACAGCTATGAACACTGAAGCTTTCTTT. Residues: CAISEARTAMNTEAFF.

The chain links TRBV6-1 to TRBJ2-7; D uncertain. The V gene lost 0 bases and the J gene lost 1 base, with 7 bases spanning the gap. This CDR3 has 14 residues. Looked up from germline, CDR1 is MNHNS and CDR2 is SASEGT. The CDR3 bases are TGTGCCAGCAGTGAAGCAGGTACATCCTACGAGCAGTACTTC. Translated, it gives CASSEAGTSYEQYF.

This clone was seen a handful of times. The chain recombines TRBV3-1 (or the pseudogene TRBV3-2) with TRBJ2-2; tentatively, D is TRBD2 (5 bases). The V gene's germline CDR1 is LGHDT and CDR2 YNNKEL (reference sequence). The CDR3 spans 16 residues. The V end was cut by 0 bases, the J end by 6 bases, with 14 bases between. The CDR3 loop reads CASSQDPRTGAGELFF. The CDR3 DNA reads TGTGCCAGCAGCCAAGACCCCCGGACTGGAGCCGGGGAGCTGTTTTTT.

The genes are TRBV29-1 and TRBJ1-2; TRBD1 matches 9 bases. The V segment lost 5 bases and the J segment 9 bases; nucleotides outside the gene matches: 7. The CDR3 sequence is 12 residues long. The germline V gene has CDR1 SQVTM and CDR2 ANQGSEA. The CDR3 DNA reads TGCAGCGTTTGGGGACAGGGCAAGCGCTACACCTTC. Translating it yields CSVWGQGKRYTF.

Only a few counts were recorded for this clone. The chain joins TRBV7-2 to TRBJ2-3; a possible D gene is TRBD2 (5 bases). V lost 1 base, J lost 2 bases, and 13 bases lay in between. Looked up from germline, CDR1 is SGHTA and CDR2 is FQGNSA. This CDR3 contains 16 residues. The CDR3 reads CASSLGNAGLTDTQYF. Here the CDR3 DNA reads TGTGCCAGCAGCTTAGGGAATGCGGGCCTCACAGATACGCAGTATTTT.

The rearrangement joins TRBV19 to TRBJ2-1; D might be TRBD1 (6 bases). Germline-derived CDR1 and CDR2 are LNHDA and SQIVND (reference sequence). The CDR3 runs to 16 residues. The V end lost 0 bases, the J end lost 6 bases, and 15 bases lay between the germline ends. This CDR3 is CASSIDIQGRGNEQFF. CDR3 DNA: TGTGCCAGTAGTATAGATATACAGGGCCGGGGCAATGAGCAGTTCTTC.

Only a few counts were recorded for this clone. The CDR3 DNA follows: TGTGCCAGCAGCACCGGGACAGGGGAGCAGCCCCAGCATTTT. This encodes CASSTGTGEQPQHF. V is TRBV13 and J is TRBJ1-5, with 10 bases that match TRBD1. Per germline, CDR1 PRHDT and CDR2 FYEKMQ (reference sequence). The ends lost 5 bases at V and 7 bases at J; junction bases unmatched: 5. CDR3 length: 14 amino acids.

The CDR3 DNA follows: TGTGCCAGCAGTTCGATCCAGGCTTTAACTAATGAAAAACTGTTTTTT. As protein: CASSSIQALTNEKLFF. This chain uses TRBV28 with TRBJ1-4; no firm D call. The CDR3 runs to 16 residues. Trimming left V 4 bases short and J 1 base short, with 13 bases between. Germline V gene lookup returns CDR1 MDHEN and CDR2 SYDVKM. Full variable domain (rest looked up from reference TRBV28 and TRBJ1-4): DVKVTQSSRYLVKRTGEKVFLECVQDMDHENMFWYRQDPGLGLRLIYFSYDVKMKEKGDIPEGYSVSREKKERFSLILESASTNQTSMYLCASSSIQALTNEKLFFGSGTQLSVL.

A few counts support this clone. The chain uses TRBV7-2 and TRBJ2-1; tentative D call: TRBD1 (6 bases). V dropped 2 bases and J dropped 6 bases, with 14 bases sitting between them. The CDR3 covers 15 residues. Germline values: CDR1 SGHTA, CDR2 FQGNSA. The CDR3 DNA follows: TGTGCCAGCAGCTTACCGGGACAAGGTATCAATGAGCAGTTCTTC. Amino acids: CASSLPGQGINEQFF.

The chain couples TRBV28 to TRBJ2-1; 12 bases fit TRBD1. The CDR3 is 17 residues long. Germline CDR1 is MDHEN and CDR2 is SYDVKM. Trimming removed 5 bases from V and 2 bases from J; junction bases left unmatched: 7. The CDR3 loop is CASSGTGGGTPYNEQFF. CDR3 bases: TGTGCCAGCAGTGGGACAGGGGGCGGGACCCCCTACAATGAGCAGTTCTTC.

This chain links TRBV10-2 with TRBJ2-7; D call uncertain. The CDR3 is 14 amino acids. Trimming removed 4 bases at V and 2 bases at J, with 12 bases between. Looked up from germline, CDR1 is WSHSY and CDR2 is SAAADI. CDR3 sequence reads: CASSGADGPYEQYF. CDR3 bases: TGCGCCAGCAGTGGTGCGGACGGCCCCTACGAGCAGTACTTC.

V is TRBV18 and J is TRBJ2-3, with 8 bases that match TRBD2. The germline CDR1 and CDR2 sequences are KGHSH and LQKENI. This CDR3 spans 16 amino acids. The V and J ends lost 6 bases and 3 bases, in that order; junction bases with no gene match: 11. CDR3 in amino acids: CASSIGVSGTTDTQYF. In DNA, the CDR3 is TGTGCCAGCTCGATCGGGGTTAGCGGGACAACAGATACGCAGTATTTT. Filled out from reference TRBV18 and TRBJ2-3, the complete variable domain reads NAGVMQNPRHLVRRRGQEARLRCSPMKGHSHVYWYRQLPEEGLKFMVYLQKENIIDESGMPKERFSAEFPKEGPSILRIQQVVRGDSAAYFCASSIGVSGTTDTQYFGPGTRLTVL.

The chain joins TRBV25-1 to TRBJ1-6; 9 bases align to TRBD1. V was pared by 5 bases and J by 7 bases, with 9 bases of the junction left unmatched. Germline values: CDR1 MGHDK, CDR2 SYGVNS. The CDR3 has 16 residues. The CDR3, as DNA: TGTGCCAGCAGTCTATGGGGACAGGGTGAGAATTCACCCCTCCACTTT. Translation gives CASSLWGQGENSPLHF.

The chain joins TRBV14 to TRBJ2-3, with D perhaps matching TRBD2 (6 bases). Germline values: CDR1 SGHDN, CDR2 FVKESK. V dropped 3 bases and J dropped 2 bases, with 18 bases sitting between them. The CDR3 has 17 residues. CDR3 sequence reads: CASSHIIPGTATDTQYF. CDR3 nucleotide sequence: TGTGCCAGCAGCCACATAATCCCCGGGACTGCCACAGATACGCAGTATTTT.

This clone was counted ten times or more. The chain links TRBV29-1 to TRBJ1-2; TRBD1 aligns across 9 bases. The CDR3 is 12 residues long. V trimming: 3 bases; J trimming: 9 bases; junction bases outside the gene matches: 5. Germline V gene data show CDR1 as SQVTM and CDR2 as ANQGSEA. In DNA form, the CDR3 reads TGCAGCGTTGACTGGGACAGGGAACGCTACACCTTC. This translates into CSVDWDRERYTF.

The CDR3 coding sequence is TGTGCCAGCAGCTTGACAGGGAACACTGAAGCTTTCTTT. This codes for CASSLTGNTEAFF. This rearrangement joins TRBV5-6 to TRBJ1-1, with D possibly being TRBD1 (5 bases). Deletions cut 1 base from V and 1 base from J, with 5 bases between. Germline assignment: CDR1 SGHDT and CDR2 YYEEEE. The CDR3 loop spans 13 amino acids.

The CDR3 region is CATSRERANTDTQYF. The CDR3, as DNA: TGTGCCACCAGCAGAGAGAGGGCAAACACAGATACGCAGTATTTT. V and J are TRBV15 and TRBJ2-3; maybe TRBD2 (5 bases). V lost 0 bases and J 2 bases, leaving 9 bases between the germline ends. CDR3 size: 15 residues. Germline values: CDR1 LNHNV, CDR2 YYDKDF (reference sequence).

This CDR3 reads CASSLADSYNSPLHF. The CDR3 nucleotides are TGTGCCAGCAGCTTGGCCGACAGTTATAATTCACCCCTCCACTTT. The chain combines TRBV5-4 with TRBJ1-6, with D possibly being TRBD1 (5 bases). V lost 0 bases to trimming and J lost 4 bases, with 8 bases between them. CDR1 SGHNT and CDR2 YYREEE come from the germline V gene (reference sequence). The CDR3 sequence is 15 residues long.

This chain links TRBV7-6 with TRBJ1-5; D not resolved. There are 14 residues in the CDR3. The V and J ends lost 1 base and 2 bases respectively, with 6 bases between them. The germline CDR1 and CDR2 sequences are SGHVS and FNYEAQ. CDR3: CASSLERGNQPQHF. The CDR3 DNA follows: TGTGCCAGCAGCTTAGAACGGGGCAATCAGCCCCAGCATTTT. The full variable domain, rest sourced from reference TRBV7-6 and TRBJ1-5, is GAGVSQSPRYKVTKRGQDVALRCDPISGHVSLYWYRQALGQGPEFLTYFNYEAQQDKSGLPNDRFSAERPEGSISTLTIQRTEQRDSAMYRCASSLERGNQPQHFGDGTRLSIL.

The chain combines TRBV6-6 with TRBJ2-1; D not certain. The CDR3 spans 11 residues. Germline V gene data show CDR1 as MNHNY and CDR2 as SVGAGI (reference sequence). The ends were cut back, 4 bases at V and 15 bases at J, with 13 bases in the middle. CDR3 nucleotide sequence: TGTGCCAGCAGTTTTGGGCAGGTCGTGTTCTTC. Amino acids: CASSFGQVVFF.

This rearrangement joins TRBV27 to TRBJ2-5; the D is unclear. The germline V gene encodes CDR1 MNHEY and CDR2 SMNVEV (reference sequence). V shed 3 bases and J shed 2 bases, with 7 bases lying between them. The CDR3 is made up of 13 amino acids. The chain's CDR3 is CASSFREQETQYF. As DNA, the CDR3 is TGTGCCAGCAGTTTTCGAGAACAAGAGACCCAGTACTTC.

The rearrangement joins TRBV7-9 to TRBJ2-6, with D possibly being TRBD1 (5 bases). The CDR3 sequence is 15 residues long. V was cut by 6 bases and J by 0 bases, with 9 bases left in between. Per germline, CDR1 SEHNR and CDR2 FQNEAQ (reference sequence). CDR3 region: CASSQGSSGANVLTF. CDR3 bases: TGTGCCAGCAGTCAGGGCTCCTCTGGGGCCAACGTCCTGACTTTC.

The chain has TRBV6-2 or TRBV6-3 and TRBJ1-2, with unresolved D. The CDR3 is made up of 13 amino acids. CDR1 is MNHEY, CDR2 SVGEGT, per germline. Trimming shortened V by 5 bases and J by 8 bases, and 15 bases separated the two germline ends. In nucleotides, the CDR3 is TGTGCCAGCAGTCACCTGGACGGGGAGGGCTACACCTTC. Amino acid sequence: CASSHLDGEGYTF.

V gene TRBV11-3 combines with J gene TRBJ2-3, with D hard to call. The CDR3 has 15 amino acids. Deletions cut 5 bases from V and 0 bases from J, with 12 bases between. CDR1 is SGHNT and CDR2 is YENEEA in the germline V gene. The CDR3 reads CASSGRGSSTDTQYF. The CDR3 DNA follows: TGTGCCAGCAGCGGGCGAGGCTCTAGCACAGATACGCAGTATTTT.